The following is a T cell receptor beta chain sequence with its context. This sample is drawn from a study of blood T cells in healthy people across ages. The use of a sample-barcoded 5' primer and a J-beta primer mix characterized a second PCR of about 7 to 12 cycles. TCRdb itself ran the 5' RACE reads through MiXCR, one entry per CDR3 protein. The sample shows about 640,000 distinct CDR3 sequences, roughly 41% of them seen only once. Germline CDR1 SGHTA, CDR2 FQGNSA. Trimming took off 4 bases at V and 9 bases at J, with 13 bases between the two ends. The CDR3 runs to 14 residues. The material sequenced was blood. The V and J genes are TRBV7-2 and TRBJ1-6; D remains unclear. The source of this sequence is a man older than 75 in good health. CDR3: CASSSQRRVSPLHF. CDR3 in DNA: TGTGCCAGCAGCTCCCAACGGCGGGTTTCACCCCTCCACTTT.